This TCR beta chain stems from a study of human T cells and chemical hapten exposure. Study at large: The study sensitized with 2% DPC on a roughly 2 cm by roughly 2 cm patch of upper inner arm skin.

Indicated time point: pre-sensitization, week 0. Treatment noted: therapeutic diphenylcyclopropenone sensitization with weekly scalp DPC. Original methodology: A per-sample median of 95,638 TCRs was observed, with counts ranging from roughly 20,000 to 750,000. One entry per CDR3 protein results from TCRdb running MiXCR on the RACE reads. The V and J calls, along with clone size, are taken from TCRdb and not from the paper's own processing. This table has some 74,000 distinct CDR3 sequences, 13% to 15% appearing once. The ends lost 4 bases at V and 8 bases at J; junction bases unmatched: 12. The germline CDR1 and CDR2 sequences are SGHDN and FVKESK. The CDR3 consists of 17 residues. Study results and caveats: There was a positive correlation between PT1 expanded TCR counts and patch test score. The formation of large CDR3 similarity clusters by expanded TCRs significantly exceeded that of controls.

In regard to this clonotype: The antigen is unknown.

The sequence was obtained from a woman aged 50 to 65 with alopecia areata. Some clones in this sample may be carry-over from other donors' samples. Sequenced material: whole blood, taken in connection with sensitization to the hapten diphenylcyclopropenone (DPC). The V and J genes are TRBV14 and TRBJ2-1, with 12 bases lining up with TRBD2. CDR3 in amino acids: CASSLSSGLAGRDEQFF. CDR3 DNA: TGTGCCAGCAGCCTATCTTCCGGACTAGCGGGAAGAGATGAGCAGTTCTTC.